The 29 T cell receptor beta chains presented below share a single source sample, sequenced in a study of beta chain features in type 1 diabetes. cDNA synthesis used the whole RNA isolate, giving expressed TCRB sequences. Generated by immunoSEQ multiplex PCR, the TCRdb table keeps only in-frame clones and is missing some. The sample holds 500,000 to 700,000 clones, roughly a sixth seen once. Material: naive CD4+ T cells from blood. The receptors originated from a man between 18 and 35 years old in good health.

This clone has a handful of counts. V gene TRBV5-4 combines with J gene TRBJ2-5; 9 bases map to TRBD1. The CDR3 length is 16 residues. Germline-derived CDR1 and CDR2 are SGHNT and YYREEE (reference sequence). V dropped 4 bases and J dropped 6; count of bases not matched to a gene: 13. CDR3: CASSMDRGGRGKTQYF. The CDR3 DNA follows: TGTGCCAGCAGCATGGACAGGGGTGGAAGGGGTAAGACCCAGTACTTC. Looking up the rest from reference TRBV5-4 and TRBJ2-5 gives the full variable domain: ETGVTQSPTHLIKTRGQQVTLRCSSQSGHNTVSWYQQALGQGPQFIFQYYREEENGRGNFPPRFSGLQFPNYSSELNVNALELDDSALYLCASSMDRGGRGKTQYFGPGTRLLVL.

This sequence joins TRBV5-1 and TRBJ2-1, with TRBD2 identical over 12 bases. The V gene end was trimmed by 0 bases and the J gene end by 15 bases; junction bases not matched to a gene: 10. This CDR3 has 15 amino acids. The germline CDR1 and CDR2 sequences are SGHRS and YFSETQ. The CDR3 protein is CASSLVLAGGHGPFF. CDR3 nucleotide sequence: TGCGCCAGCAGCTTGGTGCTAGCGGGAGGGCATGGTCCGTTCTTC.

This chain links TRBV4-3 with TRBJ1-1; TRBD1 matches at 8 bases. The trim removed 2 bases at V and 4 bases at J, leaving 9 bases unmatched. Germline CDR1 is LGHNA and CDR2 is YSLEER. The CDR3 is 16 amino acids. This chain's CDR3 is CASSQRQGRKGTEAFF. The DNA of the CDR3 is TGCGCCAGCAGCCAAAGACAGGGGAGGAAGGGCACTGAAGCTTTCTTT.

This clone has a handful of counts. V usage is TRBV7-2 and J usage is TRBJ2-5; D unclear. Germline V gives CDR1 SGHTA, CDR2 FQGNSA. This CDR3 contains 13 residues. With 4 bases removed from V and 7 bases from J, the gap between germline ends came to 13 bases. The CDR3 is CASSSVGPGTQYF. The CDR3 DNA reads as TGTGCCAGCAGCTCAGTCGGTCCTGGGACCCAGTACTTC.

This clone was seen a few times. The sample carries other DNA sequences with the same CDR3. The chain is built from TRBV19 and TRBJ2-1; D gene uncertain. V lost 2 bases and J lost 10, with 6 bases in between. The CDR3 is 11 amino acids. Germline CDR1 reads LNHDA; CDR2 reads SQIVND (reference sequence). CDR3 protein: CASSIRREQFF. CDR3 sequence (DNA): TGTGCCAGTAGTATACGGCGGGAGCAGTTCTTC.

This clone was found a few times. CDR3 sequence (DNA): TGTGCCAGCAGCTACACAGGGGGCTCGACAGATACGCAGTATTTT. Protein product: CASSYTGGSTDTQYF. This chain joins TRBV7-9 and TRBJ2-3, with 9 bases lining up with TRBD1. The V and J ends lost 4 bases and 3 bases, in that order; junction bases with no gene match: 5. CDR3 length equals 15 residues. Germline CDR1 is SEHNR and CDR2 is FQNEAQ (reference sequence).

In its sample, this clone was seen a few times. The V and J genes are TRBV19 and TRBJ2-7, with 8 bases matching TRBD1. The J segment lost 3 bases and the V segment lost 7 bases, leaving 8 bases of the junction unmatched. This CDR3 region has 14 residues. Germline loops: CDR1 LNHDA, CDR2 SQIVND (reference sequence). For the CDR3, the DNA is TGTGCCAGTACCGCGGACAGGGTGCTCTACGAGCAGTACTTC. Protein sequence: CASTADRVLYEQYF. Complete variable domain (other parts from reference TRBV19 and TRBJ2-7): DGGITQSPKYLFRKEGQNVTLSCEQNLNHDAMYWYRQDPGQGLRLIYYSQIVNDFQKGDIAEGYSVSREKKESFPLTVTSAQKNPTAFYLCASTADRVLYEQYFGPGTRLTVT.

This clone was counted only a few times. V is TRBV5-8 and J is TRBJ1-1; maybe TRBD1 (6 bases). Between the trimmed V and J ends, which lost 2 bases and 2 bases, there was a span of 19 bases. This CDR3 contains 17 residues. CDR1 is SGHTS, CDR2 YDEGEE, per germline. CDR3 DNA sequence: TGTGCCAGCAGCTTACCCCCAGGGGTCTACTCTAACACTGAAGCTTTCTTT. Residues: CASSLPPGVYSNTEAFF.

This clone was detected only a few times. The rearrangement links TRBV30 to TRBJ1-2; no reliable D call. The germline V and J ends were trimmed by 0 bases and 0 bases, with 17 bases remaining between them. CDR3 length: 17 amino acids. The germline gives CDR1 GTSNPN, CDR2 SVGIG (reference sequence). CDR3 sequence reads: CAWSVRTRGLPNYGYTF. The CDR3 DNA reads as TGTGCCTGGAGTGTACGTACCCGCGGACTTCCTAACTATGGCTACACCTTC.

This clone was seen only a few times. The chain is built from TRBV15 and TRBJ1-4; D is ambiguous. Trimming took off 3 bases at V and 7 bases at J, with 6 bases between the two ends. CDR1 is LNHNV, CDR2 YYDKDF, per germline (reference sequence). This CDR3 comprises 12 residues. CDR3 bases: TGTGCCACCAGCAGGCGGGGTGAAAAACTGTTTTTT. Translation gives CATSRRGEKLFF.

This chain links TRBV7-9 with TRBJ2-3; D ambiguous. The germline gives CDR1 SEHNR, CDR2 FQNEAQ (reference sequence). Trimming shortened V by 2 bases and J by 3 bases, and 3 bases separated the two germline ends. There are 12 residues in the CDR3. For the CDR3, the DNA is TGTGCCAGCAGCTTACATACAGATACGCAGTATTTT. Protein: CASSLHTDTQYF. The complete variable domain, with remaining parts taken from reference TRBV7-9 and TRBJ2-3, reads DTGVSQNPRHKITKRGQNVTFRCDPISEHNRLYWYRQTLGQGPEFLTYFQNEAQLEKSRLLSDRFSAERPKGSFSTLEIQRTEQGDSAMYLCASSLHTDTQYFGPGTRLTVL.

This clone has a handful of counts. The V and J genes are TRBV7-9 and TRBJ2-7; D is unresolved. The germline CDR1 and CDR2 sequences are SEHNR and FQNEAQ (reference sequence). The CDR3 length is 14 residues. The V end lost 5 bases, the J end lost 1 base, and 12 bases lay between the germline ends. This CDR3 reads CASSPQEISYEQYF. CDR3 nucleotides: TGTGCCAGCAGCCCACAAGAGATATCCTACGAGCAGTACTTC.

This clone has only a few counts. The chain combines TRBV7-3 with TRBJ2-3; TRBD2 might be the D (5 bases). Germline CDR1 SGHTA, CDR2 FQGTGA. With 7 bases removed from V and 5 bases from J, the gap between germline ends came to 19 bases. The CDR3 is made up of 15 amino acids. Here the CDR3 DNA reads TGTGCCAGCACCCTAGCAGAGGGAGTGGGAGATACGCAGTATTTT. Translating it yields CASTLAEGVGDTQYF.

This clone has only a few counts. V usage is TRBV11-2 and J usage is TRBJ1-1; 7 positions match TRBD1. V lost 4 bases to trimming and J lost 10 bases; unmatched junction nucleotides: 18. From germline, CDR1 is SGHAT and CDR2 FQNNGV. CDR3 length equals 16 residues. DNA for the CDR3: TGTGCCAGCAGCTCCCTTAAAACAGGGGCCGCCTGGGGAGCTTTCTTT. This translates into CASSSLKTGAAWGAFF. Full variable domain (rest looked up from reference TRBV11-2 and TRBJ1-1): EAGVAQSPRYKIIEKRQSVAFWCNPISGHATLYWYQQILGQGPKLLIQFQNNGVVDDSQLPKDRFSAERLKGVDSTLKIQPAKLEDSAVYLCASSSLKTGAAWGAFFGQGTRLTVV.

The chain has TRBV4-2 and TRBJ2-3, with D hard to call. The CDR3 sequence is 15 residues long. V was trimmed by 1 base and J by 6 bases, leaving 14 bases between them. In germline, CDR1 is LGHNA, CDR2 YNFKEQ. CDR3 bases: TGTGCCAGCAGCCAAGCCTTAGGAACCGCGGATACGCAGTATTTT. Its protein product is CASSQALGTADTQYF.

This sequence joins TRBV11-3 and TRBJ1-1; D gene ambiguous. Germline V gives CDR1 SGHNT, CDR2 YENEEA. Between the trimmed V and J ends, which lost 5 bases and 11 bases, there was a span of 18 bases. CDR3 length equals 13 residues. CDR3 protein: CASSPNDGLKAFF. In nucleotides, the CDR3 is TGTGCCAGCAGCCCCAACGACGGCCTGAAGGCTTTCTTT.

This clone has more than one count but fewer than ten. The V gene is TRBV25-1, the J gene TRBJ1-2; D may be TRBD1 (6 bases). The CDR3 length is 14 residues. The V and J ends lost 4 bases and 4 bases respectively, with 13 bases between them. CDR1 MGHDK and CDR2 SYGVNS come from the germline V gene. CDR3 loop: CASSAGTKSYGYTF. CDR3 nucleotides: TGTGCCAGCAGTGCCGGGACAAAGTCCTATGGCTACACCTTC.

The chain couples TRBV6-6 to TRBJ2-3; D is possibly TRBD2 (6 bases). Germline loops: CDR1 MNHNY, CDR2 SVGAGI (reference sequence). The CDR3 contains 12 residues. V lost 4 bases, J lost 9 bases, and 11 bases lay in between. CDR3 nucleotides: TGTGCCAGCAGTTCGGAGGGAGCGACGCAGTATTTT. This encodes CASSSEGATQYF.

The rearrangement links TRBV21-1 to TRBJ2-7; whether TRBD1, the table's D call, matches the DNA was not checked. TRBV21-1 is a known pseudogene. CDR3 length equals 13 residues. The CDR3 region has the DNA TGTGCCAGCCCTCTGGACAACCACTACGAGCAGTACTTC. Its protein is CASPLDNHYEQYF.

This chain uses TRBV5-1 with TRBJ2-3, with a tentative D call TRBD1 (5 bases). Trimming took off 0 bases at V and 0 bases at J, with 8 bases between the two ends. Germline CDR1 reads SGHRS; CDR2 reads YFSETQ. The CDR3 is made up of 15 amino acids. The CDR3, as DNA: TGCGCCAGCAGCTTGGGACAGACTAGCACAGATACGCAGTATTTT. Its protein is CASSLGQTSTDTQYF.

This chain connects TRBV25-1 to TRBJ1-2; TRBD1 might be the D (6 bases). The V end lost 6 bases, the J end lost 7 bases, and 18 bases lay between the germline ends. This CDR3 has 14 residues. The V gene's germline CDR1 is MGHDK and CDR2 SYGVNS. CDR3 region: CASSQGHRASGYTF. CDR3 in DNA: TGTGCCAGCAGCCAAGGGCACAGGGCCTCTGGCTACACCTTC.

The gene calls are TRBV5-1 and TRBJ1-3; D gene uncertain. The germline gives CDR1 SGHRS, CDR2 YFSETQ. Deletions cut 5 bases from V and 2 bases from J, with 14 bases between. This CDR3 has 15 amino acids. CDR3 in DNA: TGCGCCAGCAGGCCCCCAGGAAATACTGGAAACACCATATATTTT. This sequence encodes CASRPPGNTGNTIYF.

V gene TRBV7-2 combines with J gene TRBJ1-3, with a possible D match to TRBD1 (5 bases). Germline loops: CDR1 SGHTA, CDR2 FQGNSA. The CDR3 has 13 residues. V lost 6 bases and J 6 bases, leaving 12 bases between the germline ends. The CDR3 sequence: CASSKGRKNTIYF. CDR3 in DNA: TGTGCCAGCAGTAAGGGACGAAAAAACACCATATATTTT.

In this sample, this clone turned up a few times. V is TRBV7-9 and J is TRBJ2-7; 9 bases agree with TRBD2. The germline CDR1 and CDR2 sequences are SEHNR and FQNEAQ (reference sequence). This CDR3 comprises 15 residues. The V gene end was trimmed by 4 bases and the J gene end by 4 bases; junction bases not matched to a gene: 8. As DNA, the CDR3 is TGTGCCAGCAGCTCACTGCCGGGACTAGCTTACGAGCAGTACTTC. The encoded protein is CASSSLPGLAYEQYF.

This clone occurred a few times. The chain combines TRBV25-1 with TRBJ2-7, with 10 bases that match TRBD1. This CDR3 is built from 13 residues. The ends lost 7 bases at V and 3 bases at J; junction bases unmatched: 3. Germline V gives CDR1 MGHDK, CDR2 SYGVNS. The CDR3 DNA sequence: TGTGCCAGCAACGGGGACAGGGGCTACGAGCAGTACTTC. Translating it yields CASNGDRGYEQYF.

The chain couples TRBV7-3 to TRBJ2-1, with 8 bases lining up with TRBD1. Trimming at V came to 5 bases and at J to 5 bases, leaving 5 bases not matched to a gene. This CDR3 contains 14 residues. Germline CDR1 and CDR2: SGHTA and FQGTGA. CDR3 sequence reads: CASSRGQANNEQFF. As DNA, the CDR3 is TGTGCCAGCAGCCGGGGACAGGCTAACAATGAGCAGTTCTTC.

The V call is TRBV20-1, the J call TRBJ2-3, with D unresolved. The CDR3 length is 11 residues. Germline CDR1 reads DFQATT; CDR2 reads SNEGSKA (reference sequence). With 1 base removed from V and 5 bases from J, the gap between germline ends came to 4 bases. CDR3 sequence (DNA): TGCAGTGCTAGAGTCGGAGATACGCAGTATTTT. This codes for CSARVGDTQYF.

The rearrangement uses TRBV9 and TRBJ2-1; D is uncertain. Germline CDR1 and CDR2: SGDLS and YYNGEE. The CDR3 covers 14 residues. Trimming took 0 bases from V and 5 from J, leaving 9 bases between them. DNA of the CDR3: TGTGCCAGCAGCGTAGCTAGGGTCCACAATGAGCAGTTCTTC. As protein: CASSVARVHNEQFF.

This clone has a handful of counts. The V and J genes are TRBV5-1 and TRBJ1-5, with D tentatively TRBD1 (5 bases). The CDR3 is 14 residues long. The germline gives CDR1 SGHRS, CDR2 YFSETQ. V shed 0 bases and J shed 9 bases, with 13 bases lying between them. The chain's CDR3 is CASSLEGALGPQHF. CDR3 sequence (DNA): TGCGCCAGCAGCTTGGAAGGGGCGTTAGGGCCCCAGCATTTT. The full variable domain, with the rest looked up from reference TRBV5-1 and TRBJ1-5, is KAGVTQTPRYLIKTRGQQVTLSCSPISGHRSVSWYQQTPGQGLQFLFEYFSETQRNKGNFPGRFSGRQFSNSRSEMNVSTLELGDSALYLCASSLEGALGPQHFGDGTRLSIL.